This T cell receptor beta chain is from a study of cytomegalovirus exposure and HLA in healthy donors. Libraries were prepared by immunoSEQ multiplex PCR; TCRdb keeps only in-frame clonotypes and omits some of them. The sample includes approximately 120,000 clones, 88% of them seen just once. The V gene's germline CDR1 is PRHDT and CDR2 FYEKMQ (reference sequence). V was pared by 4 bases and J by 0 bases, with 10 bases between. This CDR3 has 15 residues. This clonotype was obtained from a young woman in good health and CMV-seronegative. The sequenced sample consisted of PBMCs. The J gene is TRBJ2-4, the V gene TRBV13; D perhaps matches TRBD1 (6 bases). CDR3 residues: CASSYRVIAKNIQYF. CDR3 in DNA: TGTGCCAGCAGCTACAGGGTTATAGCCAAAAACATTCAGTACTTC.